These T cell receptor beta chains were read from a single sample in a study of blood T cell repertoires in COVID-19. This table comes from immunoSEQ multiplex PCR, and its TCRdb copy is limited to in-frame clones, with some not included. The data contain about 120,000 clones, less than 75% of them singletons. The sequenced material came from peripheral blood. The receptor set was obtained from a human donor with acute or convalescent COVID-19. The donor label of this sample is uncertain. Both conserved end residues are part of each CDR3. Fields, in order: J gene, CDR3 length, V gene, D gene, CDR3 protein. D genes are given only for firm matches.

TRBJ1-6	15	TRBV6-1	-	CASSEGNTANSPLHF
TRBJ1-5	15	TRBV7-2	TRBD1	CASSLRQGDNQPQHF
TRBJ1-2	15	TRBV15	-	CATSSPGRQLYGYTF
TRBJ2-3	14	TRBV7-3	TRBD2	CASSRSGGADTQYF
TRBJ2-2	18	TRBV7-9	TRBD2	CASSLWGAGGLYTGELFF
TRBJ1-4	14	TRBV10-2	-	CASSPARGVEKLFF
TRBJ1-2	15	TRBV5-4	TRBD1	CASSGSGTGVIGYTF
TRBJ1-2	14	TRBV5-1	-	CASSLGQVEGGYTF
TRBJ2-5	19	TRBV2	TRBD2	CASSEDRGSERGGSETQYF
TRBJ2-2	16	TRBV20-1	TRBD2	CSASGLAGGKTGELFF
TRBJ1-2	12	TRBV9	-	CASSVNRDGYTF
TRBJ2-5	13	TRBV2	-	CASSRQRAETQYF
TRBJ1-1	15	TRBV5-6	-	CASSLGGGAGTEAFF
TRBJ1-1	18	TRBV13	TRBD1	CASSLKVVRGPEDTEAFF